This T cell receptor (beta chain) was sequenced for a study of OX40 agonist ivuxolimab in advanced cancers. Germline loops: CDR1 SGHDT, CDR2 YYEEEE. V lost 0 bases and J lost 6, with 1 base in between. The CDR3 has 11 amino acids. Assay: immunoSEQ multiplex PCR; the TCRdb copy retains only in-frame clones and omits some. This sample yields approximately 60,000 clones, of which roughly nine tenths are seen a single time; about 4.8% belongs to the top ten. With baseline, cycle 4 day 1, and cycle 7 day 1 as timepoints, blood was sampled. V gene TRBV5-6 combines with J gene TRBJ2-1; D unresolved. The source was CD4+ or CD8+ T cells sorted from blood, collected in a trial of the OX40 agonist ivuxolimab. The receptor's source is an adult with an advanced solid tumor such as melanoma, head and neck, liver or kidney cancer. The CDR3 loop reads CASSLANEQFF. CDR3 nucleotides: TGTGCCAGCAGCTTGGCCAATGAGCAGTTCTTC.